The 17 T cell receptor beta chains below all came from one sample that was sequenced in a study of CD8+CD57+ T cells in acquired aplastic anemia. Genomic DNA provided the template from which TCR beta VDJ and CDR3 profiles were obtained. TCRdb re-called the reads with MiXCR, one entry per CDR3 protein. The table records roughly 280,000 distinct CDR3 sequences, 56% of them present only once. In patients chosen for sequencing, flow cytometry had shown CD8+CD57+ cell expansion. The sequenced sample was sorted CD4+, CD8+, or CD8+CD57+ T cells (not recorded which) from PBMCs. The source is a human donor with aplastic anemia.

The chain links TRBV7-2 to TRBJ1-1; TRBD1 is a possible D gene (5 bases). The V end was cut by 4 bases, the J end by 1 base, with 16 bases between. CDR1 is SGHTA and CDR2 is FQGNSA in the germline V gene. The CDR3 spans 16 residues. This chain's CDR3 is CASSSGTSGENTEAFF. CDR3 sequence (DNA): TGTGCCAGCAGCTCGGGGACTAGCGGAGAGAACACTGAAGCTTTCTTT.

Many counts were recorded for this clonotype. The rearrangement joins TRBV20-1 to TRBJ2-1, with D perhaps matching TRBD1 (5 bases). The length of the CDR3 is 14 residues. Germline values: CDR1 DFQATT, CDR2 SNEGSKA (reference sequence). V lost 7 bases and J lost 2, with 15 bases in between. This CDR3 is CSVPQDWPYNEQFF. Written as DNA, the CDR3 is TGCAGTGTCCCACAGGATTGGCCCTACAATGAGCAGTTCTTC.

The genes are TRBV10-3 and TRBJ2-5; 7 nucleotides align to TRBD1. Trimming took 3 bases from V and 1 from J; bases not matched to a gene: 5. Germline assignment: CDR1 ENHRY and CDR2 SYGVKD. The CDR3 spans 15 residues. CDR3 nucleotide sequence: TGTGCCATCAGTGACCTGGGACAGACCCAAGAGACCCAGTACTTC. Translated, it gives CAISDLGQTQETQYF.

The V and J genes are TRBV2 and TRBJ1-6; TRBD1 matches 9 bases. The CDR3 runs to 14 residues. V was pared by 7 bases and J by 8 bases, with 6 bases of the junction left unmatched. CDR1 is SNHLY and CDR2 is FYNNEI in the germline V gene. CDR3 residues: CASTYDRGDSPLHF. CDR3 coding DNA: TGTGCCAGCACCTATGACAGGGGGGATTCACCCCTCCACTTT.

Only a few counts were recorded for this clonotype. The chain has TRBV7-9 and TRBJ2-5; D is unclear. Trimming took off 4 bases at V and 5 bases at J, with 14 bases between the two ends. This CDR3 contains 14 residues. CDR1 is SEHNR, CDR2 FQNEAQ, per germline (reference sequence). The CDR3 spells CASSSRIGIETQYF. CDR3 nucleotide sequence: TGTGCCAGCAGCTCAAGAATAGGGATCGAGACCCAGTACTTC.

V gene TRBV11-2 combines with J gene TRBJ1-1; no clear D. The germline V gene has CDR1 SGHAT and CDR2 FQNNGV. This CDR3 comprises 12 residues. V gave up 6 bases and J gave up 4 bases, with 9 bases separating them. The CDR3, as DNA: TGTGCCAGCAGGCGCGCTGGCACTGAAGCTTTCTTT. Its protein product is CASRRAGTEAFF.

Only one count was recorded for this clonotype. This chain joins TRBV2 and TRBJ2-2; D not certain. V shed 5 bases and J shed 2 bases, with 12 bases lying between them. This CDR3 contains 15 residues. Germline V gene data show CDR1 as SNHLY and CDR2 as FYNNEI. In nucleotides, the CDR3 is TGTGCCAGCAGTCACCTCAAGGACAACACCGGGGAGCTGTTTTTT. Protein: CASSHLKDNTGELFF.

The V gene is TRBV5-1, the J gene TRBJ2-2, with D possibly matching TRBD1 (6 bases). Germline V gene data show CDR1 as SGHRS and CDR2 as YFSETQ. This CDR3 contains 14 residues. V lost 6 bases, J lost 0 bases, and 9 bases lay in between. CDR3 sequence: CASTQGSNTGELFF. DNA for the CDR3: TGCGCCAGCACACAGGGCTCGAACACCGGGGAGCTGTTTTTT.

The chain employs TRBV24-1 and TRBJ2-1, with unresolved D. Germline CDR1 reads KGHDR; CDR2 reads SFDVKD. Trimming took 9 bases from V and 0 from J, leaving 14 bases between them. The CDR3 is 15 residues long. CDR3 in amino acids: CATPTERCSYNEQFF. The CDR3 DNA reads TGTGCCACCCCCACCGAAAGATGCTCCTACAATGAGCAGTTCTTC.

The chain is built from TRBV7-9 and TRBJ2-7, with 7 bases identical to TRBD1. V lost 2 bases and J lost 4; bases outside the gene matches: 8. Germline lookup yields CDR1 SEHNR and CDR2 FQNEAQ (reference sequence). The CDR3 is made up of 15 amino acids. CDR3 sequence reads: CASSLPPGTAYEQYF. In nucleotides, the CDR3 is TGTGCCAGCAGCTTACCGCCTGGGACAGCATACGAGCAGTACTTC.

Here the CDR3 DNA reads TGTGCCAGCAGCTTAGAGTTCGGGGGTAGGGGGGATACGCAGTATTTT. Translated: CASSLEFGGRGDTQYF. The chain employs TRBV7-3 and TRBJ2-3; D is tentatively TRBD1 or TRBD2 (6 bases each). The V end lost 2 bases, the J end lost 6 bases, and 18 bases lay between the germline ends. CDR1 and CDR2 from the germline V gene are SGHTA and FQGTGA. The CDR3 length is 16 residues. The variable domain in full, with the rest retrieved from reference TRBV7-3 and TRBJ2-3, is GAGVSQTPSNKVTEKGKYVELRCDPISGHTALYWYRQSLGQGPEFLIYFQGTGAADDSGLPNDRFFAVRPEGSVSTLKIQRTERGDSAVYLCASSLEFGGRGDTQYFGPGTRLTVL.

This clonotype occurred many times. CDR3 protein: CSANYYGYTF. The CDR3 nucleotides are TGCAGTGCCAACTACTATGGCTACACCTTC. The chain is built from TRBV20-1 and TRBJ1-2; D is unresolved. V was trimmed by 6 bases and J by 3 bases, leaving 5 bases between them. This CDR3 has 10 amino acids. Germline CDR1 reads DFQATT; CDR2 reads SNEGSKA (reference sequence).

At least ten counts were recorded for this clonotype. The chain couples TRBV20-1 to TRBJ2-5; TRBD2 agrees at 9 bases. Germline CDR1 reads DFQATT; CDR2 reads SNEGSKA (reference sequence). V shed 6 bases, J shed 5 bases, and the junction held 10 bases outside the gene matches. This CDR3 is built from 14 residues. The CDR3 reads CSATGGRATETQYF. The CDR3 bases are TGCAGTGCAACAGGCGGGAGGGCCACGGAGACCCAGTACTTC.

This clonotype has only a few counts. The chain employs TRBV19 and TRBJ2-5, with 8 bases fitting TRBD1. V shed 5 bases, J shed 2 bases, and the junction held 4 bases outside the gene matches. CDR3 length: 14 residues. Germline V gene sequence: CDR1 LNHDA, CDR2 SQIVND (reference sequence). The CDR3 spells CASSHRGYQETQYF. The CDR3 nucleotides read TGTGCCAGTAGTCACAGGGGGTATCAAGAGACCCAGTACTTC.

In its sample, this clonotype was seen once. The V and J genes are TRBV6-5 and TRBJ1-4, with D possibly matching TRBD1 (6 bases). The germline V gene encodes CDR1 MNHEY and CDR2 SVGAGI. V lost 2 bases and J lost 7, with 8 bases in between. This CDR3 is 13 amino acids long. CDR3 sequence: CASSYGGGEKLFF. The DNA for the CDR3 is TGTGCCAGCAGTTACGGGGGCGGTGAAAAACTGTTTTTT.

This clonotype was seen repeatedly, ten times or more. DNA for the CDR3: TGTGCCAGCAGCTGGGACAGGGCCAACGTCCTGACTTTC. Protein: CASSWDRANVLTF. The chain employs TRBV5-6 and TRBJ2-6, with D perhaps TRBD1 (6 bases). The CDR3 runs to 13 residues. Germline V gene sequence: CDR1 SGHDT, CDR2 YYEEEE. V was pared by 3 bases and J by 5 bases, with 6 bases between.

As DNA, the CDR3 is TGCGCCAGCAGCCCTGCCAGCGGGGGGTACTACGAGCAGTACTTC. The encoded protein is CASSPASGGYYEQYF. This rearrangement joins TRBV5-1 to TRBJ2-7, with 9 bases lining up with TRBD2. V was clipped by 4 bases and J by 3 bases; unmatched bases: 8. The length of the CDR3 is 15 residues. The germline CDR1 and CDR2 sequences are SGHRS and YFSETQ.